This T cell receptor (beta chain) originates from a study of cytomegalovirus exposure and HLA in healthy donors. This clone was observed many times. CDR1 SGHTA and CDR2 FQGNSA come from the germline V gene. V was clipped by 4 bases and J by 4 bases; unmatched bases: 5. The CDR3 contains 15 residues. Clones were read by immunoSEQ multiplex PCR, and TCRdb kept only the in-frame ones, dropping some. The data hold 50,000 or so clones, with 90% to 95% observed a single time. The specimen was PBMCs. The sequence derives from a woman aged 25 to 39 in good health and CMV-seronegative. This chain uses TRBV7-2 with TRBJ2-7; the match to TRBD2 covers 12 bases. CDR3 DNA: TGTGCCAGCAGCTCTTCCGGGACTAGCGGGTACGAGCAGTACTTC. It yields the protein CASSSSGTSGYEQYF.